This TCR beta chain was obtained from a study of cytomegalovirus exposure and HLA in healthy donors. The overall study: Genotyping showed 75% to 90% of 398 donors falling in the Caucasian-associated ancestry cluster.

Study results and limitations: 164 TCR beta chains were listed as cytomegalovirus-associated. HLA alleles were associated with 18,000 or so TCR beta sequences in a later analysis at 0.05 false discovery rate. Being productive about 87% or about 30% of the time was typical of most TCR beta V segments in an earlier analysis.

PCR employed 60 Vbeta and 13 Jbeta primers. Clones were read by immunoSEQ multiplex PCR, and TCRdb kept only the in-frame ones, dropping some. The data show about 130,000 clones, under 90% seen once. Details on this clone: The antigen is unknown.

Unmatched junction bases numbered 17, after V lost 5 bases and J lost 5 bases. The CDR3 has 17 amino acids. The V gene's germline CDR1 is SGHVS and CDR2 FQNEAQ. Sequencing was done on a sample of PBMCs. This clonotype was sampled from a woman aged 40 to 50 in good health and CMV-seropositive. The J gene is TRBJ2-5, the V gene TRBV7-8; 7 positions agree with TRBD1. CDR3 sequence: CASSTSYRGDSWETQYF. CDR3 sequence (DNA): TGTGCCAGCAGCACCTCCTACAGGGGAGATAGTTGGGAGACCCAGTACTTC.